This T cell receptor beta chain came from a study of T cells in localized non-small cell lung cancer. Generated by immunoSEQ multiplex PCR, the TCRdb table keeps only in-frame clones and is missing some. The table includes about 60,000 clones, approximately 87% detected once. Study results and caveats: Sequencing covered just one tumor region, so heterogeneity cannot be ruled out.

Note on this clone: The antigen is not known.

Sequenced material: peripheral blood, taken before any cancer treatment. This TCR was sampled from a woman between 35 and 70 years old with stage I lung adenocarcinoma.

The CDR3 nucleotides are TGTGCCAGCAGCCTATCGTGGGGGGCCGGGAATGAGCAGTTCTTC. It translates to CASSLSWGAGNEQFF. V is TRBV27 and J is TRBJ2-1; either TRBD1 or TRBD2 may fit D (6 bases each). The germline gives CDR1 MNHEY, CDR2 SMNVEV (reference sequence). Trimming took off 6 bases at V and 7 bases at J, with 19 bases between the two ends. CDR3 length equals 15 residues.